One and the same sample provided the 20 T cell receptor beta chains below, sequenced in a study of T-cell memory formation after mild COVID-19. TCRdb redid the calling of the 5' RACE reads with MiXCR, one entry per CDR3 protein. The sample contains approximately 150,000 distinct CDR3 sequences, about 5.7% of which appear only once. The sequencing input was PBMCs or a T cell subset sorted from them (not recorded which). Every receptor here comes from an adult woman who had mild COVID-19 (a few samples of this study predate the infection). Cell type and time point are not known.

This clonotype was seen only a few times. This chain uses TRBV5-4 with TRBJ2-5, with 7 bases lining up with TRBD2. CDR1 is SGHNT, CDR2 YYREEE, per germline (reference sequence). This CDR3 region has 14 residues. J lost 5 bases, V lost 4 bases, and 8 bases had no gene match. CDR3: CASSPWGGLETQYF. Written as DNA, the CDR3 is TGTGCCAGCAGCCCGTGGGGGGGACTTGAGACCCAGTACTTC.

This clonotype was detected many times. The CDR3 region has the DNA TGCGCCAGCAGCCCGCCGGGGGGGGGCCTAAATGAGCAGTTCTTC. Amino acid sequence: CASSPPGGGLNEQFF. V gene TRBV5-1 combines with J gene TRBJ2-1, with 8 positions matching TRBD2. Germline CDR1 reads SGHRS; CDR2 reads YFSETQ. This CDR3 is 15 amino acids long. V was clipped by 4 bases and J by 7 bases; unmatched bases: 10.

The V gene is TRBV4-1, the J gene TRBJ2-7; TRBD2 aligns across 14 bases. Germline CDR1 MGHRA, CDR2 YSYEKL. This CDR3 comprises 20 residues. The V and J ends lost 0 bases and 0 bases, in that order; junction bases with no gene match: 10. CDR3 sequence: CASSQDPRTSGGSSSYEQYF. DNA for the CDR3: TGCGCCAGCAGCCAAGACCCTAGGACTAGCGGGGGGTCGTCCTCCTACGAGCAGTACTTC.

This clonotype was counted ten times or more. The chain joins TRBV3-1 to TRBJ2-3; D might be TRBD1 or TRBD2, each matching 5 bases. The CDR3 is 13 amino acids. Per the germline V gene, CDR1 is LGHDT and CDR2 is YNNKEL (reference sequence). Trimming stripped 3 bases from V and 5 bases from J, with 9 bases between. In DNA, the CDR3 is TGTGCCAGCAGCCAGGGACGGGAAGATACGCAGTATTTT. This codes for CASSQGREDTQYF.

This chain links TRBV5-1 with TRBJ2-5; 13 bases fit TRBD2. Germline-derived CDR1 and CDR2 are SGHRS and YFSETQ. V shed 4 bases and J 4 bases; nucleotides not matched to a gene: 10. The CDR3 consists of 17 residues. The CDR3 DNA is TGCGCCAGCAGCCTATGGACTAGCGGGGGTGGAAGAGAGACCCAGTACTTC. The encoded protein is CASSLWTSGGGRETQYF. The full variable domain, with the rest looked up from reference TRBV5-1 and TRBJ2-5, is KAGVTQTPRYLIKTRGQQVTLSCSPISGHRSVSWYQQTPGQGLQFLFEYFSETQRNKGNFPGRFSGRQFSNSRSEMNVSTLELGDSALYLCASSLWTSGGGRETQYFGPGTRLLVL.

This clonotype was observed a handful of times. The rearrangement uses TRBV3-1 and TRBJ2-7; possibly TRBD2 for D (5 bases). V was shortened by 4 bases and J by 0 bases, with 16 bases between the two germline ends. Germline CDR1 reads LGHDT; CDR2 reads YNNKEL (reference sequence). The CDR3 loop spans 16 amino acids. CDR3 in amino acids: CASSRTGGSYSYEQYF. CDR3 DNA: TGTGCCAGCAGCCGAACTGGCGGGTCGTACTCCTACGAGCAGTACTTC.

This chain connects TRBV9 to TRBJ1-3, with D possibly TRBD1 on 5 matching bases. Germline V gene sequence: CDR1 SGDLS, CDR2 YYNGEE. The CDR3 totals 14 residues. V lost 3 bases, J lost 5 bases, and 12 bases lay in between. The CDR3 DNA reads TGTGCCAGCAGCGCTGTGGACACCAGAAACACCATATATTTT. Residues: CASSAVDTRNTIYF.

This clonotype has a count of ten or more. The genes are TRBV3-1 and TRBJ2-7; TRBD2 matches at 8 bases. CDR3 length: 15 amino acids. Germline loops: CDR1 LGHDT, CDR2 YNNKEL (reference sequence). Trimming cost V 4 bases and J 7 bases; bases outside gene matches: 12. CDR3 loop: CASSRPGGGAREQYF. The DNA for the CDR3 is TGTGCCAGCAGCCGCCCGGGAGGGGGGGCAAGGGAGCAGTACTTC.

In its sample, this clonotype was seen a few times. The chain combines TRBV19 with TRBJ2-2; 8 bases line up with TRBD1. The CDR3 spans 16 residues. Germline V gene data show CDR1 as LNHDA and CDR2 as SQIVND (reference sequence). V was pared by 7 bases and J by 7 bases, with 14 bases of the junction left unmatched. CDR3 residues: CASIDHGTGIIGELFF. CDR3 DNA sequence: TGTGCCAGTATCGACCATGGGACAGGTATTATCGGGGAGCTGTTTTTT.

V gene TRBV29-1 combines with J gene TRBJ1-1; D is unresolved. This CDR3 has 14 residues. V dropped 3 bases and J dropped 4 bases, with 15 bases sitting between them. Looked up from germline, CDR1 is SQVTM and CDR2 is ANQGSEA. This CDR3 is CSVDSIGFGTEAFF. CDR3 DNA: TGCAGCGTTGATTCAATAGGGTTTGGCACTGAAGCTTTCTTT.

A few counts support this clonotype. This chain uses TRBV4-1 with TRBJ2-7; a weak D match, TRBD1 (6 bases). Trimming removed 6 bases at V and 7 bases at J, with 16 bases between. The CDR3 sequence is 13 residues long. Per the germline V gene, CDR1 is MGHRA and CDR2 is YSYEKL. The CDR3 region is CASRPTGMSEQYF. The CDR3 region has the DNA TGCGCCAGCAGGCCTACAGGGATGAGTGAGCAGTACTTC.

V usage is TRBV4-3 and J usage is TRBJ1-2; perhaps TRBD1 as D (5 bases). The CDR3 has 17 residues. The germline V gene encodes CDR1 LGHNA and CDR2 YSLEER. Trimming cost V 1 base and J 0 bases, with 15 bases left between them. The DNA for the CDR3 is TGCGCCAGCAGCCAAGCCCCGCCCGACAGACCTAACTATGGCTACACCTTC. Protein product: CASSQAPPDRPNYGYTF.

The CDR3 is CATSRETGAATEAFF. DNA for the CDR3: TGTGCCACCAGCAGGGAAACAGGGGCCGCCACTGAAGCTTTCTTT. The chain links TRBV15 to TRBJ1-1, with 7 positions matching TRBD1. The CDR3 extends over 15 amino acids. Unmatched junction bases numbered 8, after V lost 3 bases and J lost 4 bases. Germline V lookup: CDR1 LNHNV, CDR2 YYDKDF (reference sequence). Using reference TRBV15 and TRBJ1-1 for the parts outside the CDR3, the full variable domain is DAMVIQNPRYQVTQFGKPVTLSCSQTLNHNVMYWYQQKSSQAPKLLFHYYDKDFNNEADTPDNFQSRRPNTSFCFLDIRSPGLGDTAMYLCATSRETGAATEAFFGQGTRLTVV.

The rearrangement links TRBV5-1 to TRBJ2-1; the D gene is possibly TRBD2 (5 bases). CDR1 is SGHRS, CDR2 YFSETQ, per germline. V lost 0 bases and J lost 6, with 16 bases in between. The CDR3 consists of 16 residues. The CDR3 region is CASSLAGGLAFNEQFF. Written as DNA, the CDR3 is TGCGCCAGCAGCTTGGCAGGTGGGCTAGCCTTCAATGAGCAGTTCTTC.

This chain links TRBV6-6 with TRBJ1-5, with a tentative D call TRBD1 (6 bases). CDR3 length: 14 amino acids. The germline V and J ends were trimmed by 2 bases and 4 bases, with 9 bases remaining between them. Germline V gene sequence: CDR1 MNHNY, CDR2 SVGAGI (reference sequence). The CDR3 is CASSYDRMNQPQHF. The CDR3 DNA reads as TGTGCCAGCAGTTACGACAGGATGAATCAGCCCCAGCATTTT.

This clonotype occurred a few times. This rearrangement joins TRBV5-1 to TRBJ2-3, with 11 bases aligning to TRBD2. CDR1 is SGHRS and CDR2 is YFSETQ in the germline V gene. This CDR3 spans 16 amino acids. The trim removed 3 bases at V and 4 bases at J, leaving 7 bases unmatched. The CDR3 nucleotides read TGCGCCAGCAGCTCGACCGGGACTAGCGGAGCAGATACGCAGTATTTT. Its protein is CASSSTGTSGADTQYF.

The chain is built from TRBV4-2 and TRBJ1-6; possibly TRBD1 for D (6 bases). With 2 bases removed from V and 5 bases from J, the gap between germline ends came to 10 bases. Germline CDR1 is LGHNA and CDR2 is YNFKEQ. The CDR3 is made up of 15 amino acids. The CDR3 DNA follows: TGTGCCAGCAGCCAACCGGGACAAGATAATTCACCCCTCCACTTT. Protein product: CASSQPGQDNSPLHF.

This clonotype was recorded many times. The J gene is TRBJ2-1, the V gene TRBV12-3 or TRBV12-4, with 8 bases identical to TRBD1. Trimming took 4 bases from V and 3 from J; bases not matched to a gene: 8. This CDR3 region has 16 residues. The CDR3 DNA is TGTGCCAGCAGTTCCCGGACAGGGCTTAACTACAATGAGCAGTTCTTC. Translation gives CASSSRTGLNYNEQFF.

This sequence joins TRBV20-1 and TRBJ2-3; 10 bases align to TRBD1. Trimming at V came to 2 bases and at J to 2 bases, leaving 4 bases not matched to a gene. The CDR3 loop spans 15 amino acids. Germline CDR1 DFQATT, CDR2 SNEGSKA (reference sequence). The CDR3 reads CSARTDRGSTDTQYF. In DNA form, the CDR3 reads TGCAGTGCTAGAACGGACAGGGGGTCCACAGATACGCAGTATTTT.

This clonotype was seen only a few times. V is TRBV5-5 and J is TRBJ1-2; 7 bases are shared with TRBD1. The CDR3 consists of 13 residues. From germline, CDR1 is SGHKS and CDR2 YYEKEE (reference sequence). The V and J ends lost 0 bases and 7 bases, in that order; junction bases with no gene match: 3. The CDR3 region is CASSLEGARGYTF. The CDR3 nucleotides read TGTGCCAGCAGCTTGGAGGGGGCGCGTGGCTACACCTTC.